This T cell receptor beta chain was sequenced during a study of blood T cell repertoires in COVID-19. Assay: immunoSEQ multiplex PCR; the TCRdb copy retains only in-frame clones and omits some. The sample carries a few hundred thousand clones, about 87% recorded once. This CDR3 contains 13 residues. Germline V gene data show CDR1 as KGHSH and CDR2 as LQKENI. Unmatched junction bases numbered 6, after V lost 4 bases and J lost 7 bases. The sequence came from a man aged 60-69 years with acute or convalescent COVID-19. V is TRBV18 and J is TRBJ1-1, with 7 bases aligning to TRBD1. The sample consisted of peripheral blood. As DNA, the CDR3 is TGTGCCAGCTCACGTACAGGGGTCCATGAAGCTTTCTTT. Translating gives CASSRTGVHEAFF.